The rows below give T cell receptor beta chains drawn from one sample of a study of cytomegalovirus exposure and HLA in healthy donors. The data were produced by immunoSEQ multiplex PCR, yet TCRdb's version contains in-frame clones alone and is incomplete. The sample shows about 150,000 clones, roughly 80% of them seen only once. Sample: PBMCs. The receptors were gathered from a man aged 35-49 years in good health and CMV-seropositive. CDR3s include the opening cysteine and the closing phenylalanine or tryptophan. A D gene is named only where the DNA matches it firmly.

>TRBV27|.|TRBJ2-2
TGTGCCAGCAGGCAACTAGTGACCGGGGAGCTGTTTTTT
CASRQLVTGELFF
>TRBV19|.|TRBJ2-3
TGTGCCAGTAAGAGCGGTAGCACAGATACGCAGTATTTT
CASKSGSTDTQYF
>TRBV10-1|.|TRBJ2-7
TGCGCCAGCAGTGAGATCGGGAGCACCTACGAGCAGTACTTC
CASSEIGSTYEQYF
>TRBV7-8|TRBD2|TRBJ2-7
TGTGCCAGCAGCTTACGAACTAGCGGGACCCTCTCCTACGAGCAGTACTTC
CASSLRTSGTLSYEQYF
>TRBV28|TRBD2|TRBJ2-7
TGTGCCAGCAGTTTATCCTATTTGGGCTTGGTGGGAGGGCCCAAAGAGCAGTACTTC
CASSLSYLGLVGGPKEQYF
>TRBV19|.|TRBJ2-2
TGTGCCAGTAGTAGCAGGGTAACGAACACCGGGGAGCTGTTTTTT
CASSSRVTNTGELFF
>TRBV4-1|TRBD1|TRBJ2-3
TGCGCCAGCAGCCAGGGACAGATTTATCGCACAGATACGCAGTATTTT
CASSQGQIYRTDTQYF
>TRBV4-1|.|TRBJ1-5
TGCGCCAGCAGCCAAGATCAGGGCGATCAGCCCCAGCATTTT
CASSQDQGDQPQHF
>TRBV5-5|.|TRBJ2-1
TGTGCCAGCAACACCGGGGAGAAAACGTACAATGAGCAGTTCTTC
CASNTGEKTYNEQFF
>TRBV7-9|.|TRBJ2-4
TGTGCCAGCAGCCTAACAGGTTTAGCCAAAAACATTCAGTACTTC
CASSLTGLAKNIQYF
>TRBV19|TRBD1|TRBJ2-5
TGTGCCAGTAGTGGGACAGCCCAAGAGACCCAGTACTTC
CASSGTAQETQYF
>TRBV4-1|.|TRBJ1-2
TGCGCCAGCAGCCAAGTTGGGACACAAAACTATGGCTACACCTTC
CASSQVGTQNYGYTF
>TRBV6-5|TRBD1|TRBJ1-5
TGTGCCAGCAGTCCGGGACAGGGTACGAATCAGCCCCAGCATTTT
CASSPGQGTNQPQHF
>TRBV5-1|TRBD2|TRBJ2-3
TGCGCCAGCAGCCCCCGGGGCGGGAGGGCCTATATCACAGATACGCAGTATTTT
CASSPRGGRAYITDTQYF
>TRBV7-9|.|TRBJ2-7
TGTTCCAGCAGCCTAGGGCAGGGGCTCGCCTACGAGCAGTACTTC
CSSSLGQGLAYEQYF
>TRBV29-1|TRBD2|TRBJ2-3
TGCAGCGTTGGGTTAGCGGGCCTTACGCAGTATTTT
CSVGLAGLTQYF
>TRBV5-1|TRBD2|TRBJ2-1
TGCGCCAGCAGGATACTAGCGGGCATGAATGAGCAGTTCTTC
CASRILAGMNEQFF
>TRBV2|TRBD1|TRBJ1-2
TGTGCCAGCGCCGGGACAGGGGTACCCAACTATGGCTACACCTTC
CASAGTGVPNYGYTF
>TRBV29-1|TRBD2|TRBJ2-7
TGCAGCGTTGTGAGCGGGAGGTCCTACGAGCAGTACTTC
CSVVSGRSYEQYF
>TRBV27|.|TRBJ2-1
TGTGCCAGCAGTTTAGTAGCGGCCCCTGGGGTGAATGAGCAGTTCTTC
CASSLVAAPGVNEQFF
>TRBV10-3|.|TRBJ2-3
TGTGCCACCAAAGGCGGATTTGCAGATACGCAGTATTTT
CATKGGFADTQYF
>TRBV5-4|TRBD1|TRBJ1-2
TGTGCCAGCAGCGCAGGACAGGGGCGGGATGGCTACACCTTC
CASSAGQGRDGYTF